This T cell receptor beta chain was obtained from a study of shared clonotypes between healthy human individuals. Looking at the study overall: With ages of 18 to 49, the donors were a couple of women and a few men.

Germline V CDR1 and CDR2: ENHRY, SYGVKD. The CDR3 extends over 12 amino acids. Trimming shortened V by 4 bases and J by 4 bases, and 8 bases separated the two germline ends. Splitting of CD4+ cells produced CD45RA+ naive and CD45RA-negative memory subsets. Turning to this clone: Its antigen is currently unknown.

Method: immunoSEQ multiplex PCR; TCRdb's copy keeps in-frame clones and lacks some. The sample gives about 530,000 clones, about 96% of which show up once; approximately 0.06% is in the top ten. Notes on the study in general: On the whole, naive subsets had larger estimated richness than memory subsets had.

The sample was naive CD4+ T cells sorted from blood. Subset noted: CD45RA+ positively selected. The receptor was isolated from a woman in her 30s in good health. This chain joins TRBV10-3 and TRBJ2-7; D not certain. CDR3 DNA sequence: TGTGCCATCAGTGCGGAAGTTTACGAGCAGTACTTC. It yields the protein CAISAEVYEQYF.